The TCR beta chain under discussion was sequenced for a study of T cell responses to AZD1222 COVID-19 vaccine. Findings and caveats of the study: Repertoires were sampled only after the peak T cell response. Donors were mostly white British, more females; clonal diversity possibly underestimated.

The data were produced by immunoSEQ multiplex PCR, yet TCRdb's version contains in-frame clones alone and is incomplete. The table has about 130,000 clones, approximately 85% seen once. Between the trimmed V and J ends, which lost 9 bases and 4 bases, there was a span of 12 bases. This CDR3 has 13 amino acids. Germline CDR1 MNHNS, CDR2 SASEGT. This clone occurred once. The antigen remains unidentified. This specimen was peripheral blood, taken 28 days after the second AZD1222 dose. The TCR was taken from an adult who received the AZD1222 COVID-19 vaccine. The rearrangement links TRBV6-1 to TRBJ2-2, with D hard to call. The CDR3, as DNA: TGTGCCAGTGCTGGGCTTGTCACCGGGGAGCTGTTTTTT. As protein: CASAGLVTGELFF.